The next 26 T cell receptor beta chains were all read from a single sample in a study of CD8 T cells in Susac syndrome (dated by TCRdb to about 2019). The library was built by means of the immunoSEQ multiplex PCR assay. RNA was extracted using the RNeasy kit, and roughly 0.5 to 1 microgram was reverse transcribed with random hexamers. Starting from the raw public reads, TCRdb applied fastp trimming at Q25, assembled clones with MiXCR and retained in-frame beta chains. Every entry covers one CDR3 protein and lists the most common genes and DNA from its rows. This sample holds roughly 150,000 distinct CDR3 sequences; around 95% were observed only once. The ten most abundant clones make up around 0.13% of the sample. Sequencing was done on a sample of CD4+ T cells from PBMCs. These receptors were taken from a human donor in good health.

J is TRBJ2-1 and V is TRBV9; 10 nucleotides agree with TRBD1. Per the germline V gene, CDR1 is SGDLS and CDR2 is YYNGEE. After removal of 5 bases from V and 5 bases from J, the junction contained 4 bases not matched to a gene. The CDR3 extends over 14 amino acids. CDR3 sequence: CASSYDRGHNEQFF. The DNA of the CDR3 is TGTGCCAGCAGTTATGACAGGGGGCACAATGAGCAGTTCTTC.

The V and J genes are TRBV18 and TRBJ2-7; D call uncertain. Trimming shortened V by 2 bases and J by 4 bases, and 12 bases separated the two germline ends. Germline assignment: CDR1 KGHSH and CDR2 LQKENI. The CDR3 spans 14 residues. CDR3 nucleotide sequence: TGTGCCAGCTCACCAAACAGCCTTACTTACGAGCAGTACTTC. Amino acid sequence: CASSPNSLTYEQYF.

The chain links TRBV20-1 to TRBJ1-4; 10 nucleotides line up with TRBD1. Germline V gene data show CDR1 as DFQATT and CDR2 as SNEGSKA (reference sequence). The CDR3 is made up of 16 amino acids. V shed 2 bases and J 8 bases; nucleotides not matched to a gene: 11. The CDR3: CSARWGTGALGEKLFF. CDR3 sequence (DNA): TGCAGTGCTAGATGGGGGACAGGGGCATTAGGGGAAAAACTGTTTTTT.

J is TRBJ2-2 and V is TRBV25-1; D may be TRBD2 (5 bases). V shed 7 bases and J shed 4 bases, with 7 bases lying between them. CDR3 length: 12 residues. Germline V gene lookup returns CDR1 MGHDK and CDR2 SYGVNS. The CDR3 loop is CASTRGTGELFF. CDR3 nucleotides: TGTGCCAGCACCCGGGGCACCGGGGAGCTGTTTTTT.

The chain recombines TRBV5-6 with TRBJ2-3; D is ambiguous. Deletions cut 1 base from V and 2 bases from J, with 11 bases between. The CDR3 runs 15 residues. Germline V gene data show CDR1 as SGHDT and CDR2 as YYEEEE. The CDR3 DNA follows: TGTGCCAGCAGCTTGAACAGCGCTCCCACAGATACGCAGTATTTT. It specifies CASSLNSAPTDTQYF.

This chain connects TRBV29-1 to TRBJ1-2; D possibly corresponds to TRBD1 (5 bases). Germline CDR1 and CDR2: SQVTM and ANQGSEA. The CDR3 loop spans 14 amino acids. With 0 bases removed from V and 4 bases from J, the gap between germline ends came to 12 bases. This CDR3 is CSVEEDEGIYGYTF. As DNA, the CDR3 is TGCAGCGTTGAAGAGGACGAGGGGATCTATGGCTACACCTTC. Variable domain in full (rest from reference TRBV29-1 and TRBJ1-2): SAVISQKPSRDICQRGTSLTIQCQVDSQVTMMFWYRQQPGQSLTLIATANQGSEATYESGFVIDKFPISRPNLTFSTLTVSNMSPEDSSIYLCSVEEDEGIYGYTFGSGTRLTVV.

The J gene is TRBJ1-1, the V gene TRBV7-9, with D possibly matching TRBD1 (5 bases). The CDR3 extends over 14 amino acids. Germline V CDR1 and CDR2: SEHNR, FQNEAQ (reference sequence). The V end lost 3 bases, the J end lost 5 bases, and 13 bases lay between the germline ends. The CDR3, as DNA: TGTGCCAGCAGCTTCAATCAGGGATGGACTGAAGCTTTCTTT. This gives the protein CASSFNQGWTEAFF.

This chain connects TRBV3-1 to TRBJ1-1; TRBD1 agrees at 9 bases. The CDR3 is 14 amino acids. Germline CDR1 and CDR2: LGHDT and YNNKEL (reference sequence). V gave up 8 bases and J gave up 3 bases; unmatched junction bases: 7. The CDR3 nucleotides read TGTGCCAGCCGAACAGGGGGCCGTGACACTGAAGCTTTCTTT. Translation gives CASRTGGRDTEAFF. Combining the CDR3 with reference TRBV3-1 and TRBJ1-1 gives the whole variable domain DTAVSQTPKYLVTQMGNDKSIKCEQNLGHDTMYWYKQDSKKFLKIMFSYNNKELIINETVPNRFSPKSPDKAHLNLHINSLELGDSAVYFCASRTGGRDTEAFFGQGTRLTVV.

CDR3 residues: CASSPGTSTDTQYF. CDR3 nucleotides: TGTGCCAGCAGCCCCGGGACTAGCACAGATACGCAGTATTTT. The chain links TRBV5-4 to TRBJ2-3, with D maybe TRBD2 (6 bases). V was shortened by 4 bases and J by 0 bases, with 9 bases between the two germline ends. This CDR3 is built from 14 residues. Germline V gene sequence: CDR1 SGHNT, CDR2 YYREEE (reference sequence). Filled out from reference TRBV5-4 and TRBJ2-3, the complete variable domain reads ETGVTQSPTHLIKTRGQQVTLRCSSQSGHNTVSWYQQALGQGPQFIFQYYREEENGRGNFPPRFSGLQFPNYSSELNVNALELDDSALYLCASSPGTSTDTQYFGPGTRLTVL.

V gene TRBV27 combines with J gene TRBJ2-7; D remains unclear. The CDR3 contains 12 residues. The V and J ends lost 4 bases and 5 bases respectively, with 9 bases between them. The germline V gene has CDR1 MNHEY and CDR2 SMNVEV (reference sequence). CDR3 in amino acids: CASSSAGHEQYF. In DNA, the CDR3 is TGTGCCAGCAGTTCGGCTGGCCACGAGCAGTACTTC.

V usage is TRBV3-1 and J usage is TRBJ1-2; D gene ambiguous. The CDR3 contains 14 residues. Per germline, CDR1 LGHDT and CDR2 YNNKEL (reference sequence). The V end lost 0 bases, the J end lost 5 bases, and 10 bases lay between the germline ends. The CDR3 DNA is TGTGCCAGCAGCCAAGAAGGCCCCTTTTATGGCTACACCTTC. This encodes CASSQEGPFYGYTF. The entire variable domain, with the rest obtained from reference TRBV3-1 and TRBJ1-2, is as follows: DTAVSQTPKYLVTQMGNDKSIKCEQNLGHDTMYWYKQDSKKFLKIMFSYNNKELIINETVPNRFSPKSPDKAHLNLHINSLELGDSAVYFCASSQEGPFYGYTFGSGTRLTVV.

The chain recombines TRBV20-1 with TRBJ2-7; a weak D match, TRBD1 (6 bases). CDR1 and CDR2 from the germline V gene are DFQATT and SNEGSKA (reference sequence). The CDR3 covers 12 residues. The V gene lost 3 bases and the J gene lost 6 bases, with 12 bases spanning the gap. The CDR3 region is CSASLTGIEQYF. CDR3 DNA: TGCAGTGCTAGTCTGACAGGTATCGAGCAGTACTTC.

V is TRBV7-9 and J is TRBJ2-7; maybe TRBD1 (5 bases). The CDR3 has 12 amino acids. Trimming left V 5 bases short and J 3 bases short, with 8 bases between. CDR1 and CDR2 (germline): SEHNR, FQNEAQ (reference sequence). The CDR3 here is CASSQTVYEQYF. CDR3 DNA sequence: TGTGCCAGCAGCCAGACAGTCTACGAGCAGTACTTC.

This sequence joins TRBV30 and TRBJ2-2; D remains ambiguous. Germline V gene sequence: CDR1 GTSNPN, CDR2 SVGIG (reference sequence). The CDR3 length is 15 residues. V gave up 2 bases and J gave up 6 bases, with 16 bases separating them. The chain's CDR3 is CAWSSGVSVPGELFF. The CDR3 bases are TGTGCCTGGAGTTCGGGCGTGAGTGTACCCGGGGAGCTGTTTTTT.

The chain employs TRBV29-1 and TRBJ2-7; D is unresolved. The CDR3 contains 12 residues. CDR1 is SQVTM, CDR2 ANQGSEA, per germline. Trimming removed 7 bases from V and 0 bases from J, with 10 bases in between. Here the CDR3 reads CSGGADSYEQYF. In DNA form, the CDR3 reads TGCAGCGGAGGCGCAGACTCCTACGAGCAGTACTTC.

The chain recombines TRBV3-1 with TRBJ2-1; 8 nucleotides line up with TRBD1. Losses at the gene ends were 4 bases for V and 11 bases for J; bases not matched to a gene: 4. This CDR3 has 12 amino acids. CDR1 LGHDT and CDR2 YNNKEL come from the germline V gene (reference sequence). The CDR3 region has the DNA TGTGCCAGCAGCCGTGACAGGGGACAGCAGTTCTTC. The encoded protein is CASSRDRGQQFF.

CDR3 bases: TGCAGTGCTAGAGATCTCCCAGGGAGCCTGAATGAAAAACTGTTTTTT. It encodes CSARDLPGSLNEKLFF. V gene TRBV20-1 combines with J gene TRBJ1-4; TRBD1 is a possible D gene (5 bases). Trimming shortened V by 0 bases and J by 5 bases, and 16 bases separated the two germline ends. Looked up from germline, CDR1 is DFQATT and CDR2 is SNEGSKA (reference sequence). The CDR3 contains 16 residues.

The rearrangement uses TRBV29-1 and TRBJ1-1; D perhaps matches TRBD1 (5 bases). Trimming pared 5 bases from V and 4 bases from J, leaving 11 bases between. Germline V gene sequence: CDR1 SQVTM, CDR2 ANQGSEA. This CDR3 comprises 12 residues. Here the CDR3 reads CSVRQTLTEAFF. DNA of the CDR3: TGCAGCGTTCGACAGACCCTCACTGAAGCTTTCTTT.

The chain carries TRBV3-1 and TRBJ2-7; D may be TRBD2 (5 bases). The CDR3 has 12 amino acids. V lost 2 bases and J lost 7, with 9 bases in between. Germline V lookup: CDR1 LGHDT, CDR2 YNNKEL (reference sequence). CDR3 DNA: TGTGCCAGCAGCCAACAACCGGGGGAGCAGTACTTC. Its translation: CASSQQPGEQYF.

The chain links TRBV5-1 to TRBJ1-6; D gene unclear. V lost 4 bases and J 0 bases, leaving 11 bases between the germline ends. Germline CDR1 SGHRS, CDR2 YFSETQ. The CDR3 sequence is 16 residues long. The CDR3 sequence is CASSVQESSYNSPLHF. The CDR3 DNA reads TGCGCCAGCAGCGTGCAGGAAAGCTCCTATAATTCACCCCTCCACTTT.

V usage is TRBV7-2 and J usage is TRBJ2-7; TRBD2 aligns across 12 bases. Trimming cost V 5 bases and J 7 bases; bases outside gene matches: 9. The CDR3 consists of 15 residues. Per germline, CDR1 SGHTA and CDR2 FQGNSA. The CDR3 DNA follows: TGTGCCAGCAGCGCGACTAGCGGGGGACCCTGGGAGCAGTACTTC. Protein: CASSATSGGPWEQYF.

The chain combines TRBV3-1 with TRBJ1-1; D might be TRBD1 (5 bases). With 4 bases removed from V and 4 bases from J, the gap between germline ends came to 10 bases. CDR1 and CDR2 from the germline V gene are LGHDT and YNNKEL (reference sequence). The CDR3 extends over 13 amino acids. The CDR3 DNA sequence: TGTGCCAGCAGCCCTGCAGGGCTCACTGAAGCTTTCTTT. It encodes CASSPAGLTEAFF.

The V and J genes are TRBV15 and TRBJ2-7, with D maybe TRBD1 (5 bases). CDR1 and CDR2 from the germline V gene are LNHNV and YYDKDF (reference sequence). The CDR3 is 13 amino acids. Trimming removed 1 base from V and 2 bases from J, with 6 bases in between. The CDR3 here is CATSRGQTYEQYF. The CDR3 region has the DNA TGTGCCACCAGCAGAGGACAGACCTACGAGCAGTACTTC.

The chain carries TRBV11-2 and TRBJ2-3; TRBD2 aligns across 8 bases. This CDR3 spans 16 amino acids. V dropped 0 bases and J dropped 2; count of bases not matched to a gene: 4. Germline-derived CDR1 and CDR2 are SGHAT and FQNNGV. The CDR3 sequence: CASSLEGAGATDTQYF. CDR3 in DNA: TGTGCCAGCAGCTTAGAAGGAGCGGGGGCCACAGATACGCAGTATTTT. The full variable domain, its missing parts supplied by reference TRBV11-2 and TRBJ2-3, is EAGVAQSPRYKIIEKRQSVAFWCNPISGHATLYWYQQILGQGPKLLIQFQNNGVVDDSQLPKDRFSAERLKGVDSTLKIQPAKLEDSAVYLCASSLEGAGATDTQYFGPGTRLTVL.

The chain has TRBV25-1 and TRBJ1-2; no firm D call. The CDR3 covers 13 residues. Germline CDR1 reads MGHDK; CDR2 reads SYGVNS. Trimming removed 5 bases from V and 4 bases from J, with 11 bases in between. The CDR3 DNA sequence: TGTGCCAGCAGTAATGGGGTTTCCTATGGCTACACCTTC. Encoded protein: CASSNGVSYGYTF.

The chain links TRBV10-3 to TRBJ2-6; D gene unclear. Trimming cost V 5 bases and J 0 bases, with 2 bases left between them. The CDR3 sequence is 13 residues long. The germline CDR1 and CDR2 sequences are ENHRY and SYGVKD. CDR3 in DNA: TGTGCCATCAGTCCCTCTGGGGCCAACGTCCTGACTTTC. Protein product: CAISPSGANVLTF.